Presented here are 18 T cell receptor beta chains from one specimen sequenced in a study of T cell changes during pregnancy in multiple sclerosis. Profiling relied on immunoSEQ multiplex PCR, and the TCRdb table lists in-frame clones only, not all of them. The repertoire holds 35,000 to 45,000 clones, with 75% to 95% as singletons. Sequencing was performed on CD8+ T cells from peripheral blood mononuclear cells, taken before pregnancy. Receptor source: a female donor with multiple sclerosis, enrolled in a pregnancy study.

The V call is TRBV10-3, the J call TRBJ2-7; TRBD2 aligns across 15 bases. This CDR3 contains 19 residues. The germline V gene has CDR1 ENHRY and CDR2 SYGVKD. V dropped 3 bases and J dropped 1; count of bases not matched to a gene: 10. This chain's CDR3 is CAISDPGLAGGSRSYEQYF. CDR3 in DNA: TGTGCCATCAGTGACCCGGGACTAGCGGGAGGATCGAGGTCCTACGAGCAGTACTTC.

This clone is labeled as medium-sized. This chain connects TRBV4-1 to TRBJ2-7; D perhaps matches TRBD1 (6 bases). CDR3 size: 13 residues. Germline V gene sequence: CDR1 MGHRA, CDR2 YSYEKL. V lost 4 bases, J lost 6 bases, and 13 bases lay in between. The CDR3 DNA sequence: TGCGCCAGCAGCCTTCCCCAGGGGACCGAGCAGTACTTC. Translating gives CASSLPQGTEQYF.

In DNA, the CDR3 is TGTGCCAGCAGCAAGGACAGGGGGCCCGAGCAGTACTTC. Translated: CASSKDRGPEQYF. The chain combines TRBV13 with TRBJ2-7; 11 bases agree with TRBD1. Trimming at V came to 5 bases and at J to 6 bases, leaving 3 bases not matched to a gene. There are 13 residues in the CDR3. Per germline, CDR1 PRHDT and CDR2 FYEKMQ (reference sequence).

The J gene is TRBJ1-5, the V gene TRBV10-3, with 8 nucleotides matching TRBD1. Trimming took 4 bases from V and 2 from J; bases not matched to a gene: 4. Germline assignment: CDR1 ENHRY and CDR2 SYGVKD. This CDR3 is built from 15 residues. The CDR3 coding sequence is TGTGCCATCAGTGCGGACAGGGAAGGCAATCAGCCCCAGCATTTT. It codes for CAISADREGNQPQHF.

CDR3 bases: TGTGCCAGCAGGGGACAGGCGGCAACTAATGAAAAACTGTTTTTT. Amino acid sequence: CASRGQAATNEKLFF. The chain uses TRBV6-6 and TRBJ1-4, with 8 bases identical to TRBD1. The length of the CDR3 is 15 residues. Germline values: CDR1 MNHNY, CDR2 SVGAGI (reference sequence). V was clipped by 6 bases and J by 0 bases; unmatched bases: 3.

The chain links TRBV11-2 to TRBJ2-1, with D possibly being TRBD2 (7 bases). This CDR3 has 12 amino acids. CDR1 is SGHAT, CDR2 FQNNGV, per germline. Trimming removed 4 bases from V and 8 bases from J, with 9 bases in between. The CDR3 region is CASSSGGHEQFF. The CDR3 DNA reads as TGTGCCAGCAGCTCCGGGGGGCATGAGCAGTTCTTC. Variable domain in full (rest from reference TRBV11-2 and TRBJ2-1): EAGVAQSPRYKIIEKRQSVAFWCNPISGHATLYWYQQILGQGPKLLIQFQNNGVVDDSQLPKDRFSAERLKGVDSTLKIQPAKLEDSAVYLCASSSGGHEQFFGPGTRLTVL.

The genes are TRBV4-1 and TRBJ1-1; D call uncertain. V lost 2 bases and J lost 1, with 5 bases in between. This CDR3 is built from 13 residues. CDR1 is MGHRA and CDR2 is YSYEKL in the germline V gene. The CDR3 here is CASSQRENTEAFF. The CDR3 coding sequence is TGCGCCAGCAGCCAACGAGAGAACACTGAAGCTTTCTTT.

As for this clone: The limits of the CDR3 on the DNA are not certain, so only TCRdb's listed CDR3 is given. The chain carries TRBV27 and TRBJ2-5; the D call of TRBD2 is as the table states it, not checked on the DNA. Germline CDR1 MNHEY, CDR2 SMNVEV (reference sequence). The CDR3 has 17 amino acids, counting both end residues. CDR3 residues: CASSTSTSGRGEETQYF.

The chain couples TRBV28 to TRBJ1-5; D is uncertain. CDR3 length equals 15 residues. Germline CDR1 MDHEN, CDR2 SYDVKM. Between the trimmed V and J ends, which lost 6 bases and 4 bases, there was a span of 16 bases. The CDR3 DNA reads as TGTGCCAGCAGGCACCCGACGGCTAGTAATCAGCCCCAGCATTTT. It specifies CASRHPTASNQPQHF.

This clone was found once. The CDR3 protein is CASSTTQGGNTEAFF. The CDR3 nucleotides read TGTGCCAGCAGCACGACCCAGGGGGGGAACACTGAAGCTTTCTTT. The J gene is TRBJ1-1, the V gene TRBV7-3; 7 positions match TRBD1. Trimming took 5 bases from V and 1 from J; bases not matched to a gene: 7. The CDR3 is 15 amino acids. CDR1 and CDR2 from the germline V gene are SGHTA and FQGTGA.

This chain's CDR3 is CASSSGTVFNEQFF. CDR3 coding DNA: TGTGCCAGCAGCTCCGGGACAGTGTTCAATGAGCAGTTCTTC. The gene calls are TRBV5-8 and TRBJ2-1, with 7 bases matching TRBD1. Germline trimming cut 3 bases from V and 6 bases from J; bases unmatched to any gene: 6. The CDR3 loop spans 14 amino acids. Germline V gives CDR1 SGHTS, CDR2 YDEGEE.

The chain combines TRBV2 with TRBJ1-5, with 9 bases lining up with TRBD1. Per the germline V gene, CDR1 is SNHLY and CDR2 is FYNNEI. The CDR3 runs 14 residues. V was pared by 1 base and J by 6 bases, with 1 base of the junction left unmatched. The CDR3 loop reads CASSEGTGAQPQHF. In nucleotides, the CDR3 is TGTGCCAGCAGTGAAGGGACAGGGGCTCAGCCCCAGCATTTT.

J is TRBJ2-2 and V is TRBV11-2; no definite D call. Germline V lookup: CDR1 SGHAT, CDR2 FQNNGV. This CDR3 has 14 residues. V lost 5 bases and J 4 bases, leaving 11 bases between the germline ends. The CDR3 DNA follows: TGTGCCAGCAGCCCAATCATCGGCACCGGGGAGCTGTTTTTT. Translated: CASSPIIGTGELFF. The full variable domain, completed using reference TRBV11-2 and TRBJ2-2, is EAGVAQSPRYKIIEKRQSVAFWCNPISGHATLYWYQQILGQGPKLLIQFQNNGVVDDSQLPKDRFSAERLKGVDSTLKIQPAKLEDSAVYLCASSPIIGTGELFFGEGSRLTVL.

CDR3 in DNA: TGTGCCAGTAGTCTCGAAGTCAGGGAGGATGTTACAGATACGCAGTATTTT. Translation: CASSLEVREDVTDTQYF. This sequence joins TRBV19 and TRBJ2-3, with D maybe TRBD2 (6 bases). The CDR3 consists of 17 residues. CDR1 is LNHDA and CDR2 is SQIVND in the germline V gene (reference sequence). Trimming stripped 5 bases from V and 3 bases from J, with 21 bases between.

This chain uses TRBV18 with TRBJ2-1; TRBD2 matches 14 bases. The germline CDR1 and CDR2 sequences are KGHSH and LQKENI. V lost 3 bases to trimming and J lost 3 bases; unmatched junction nucleotides: 10. The CDR3 spans 19 residues. The CDR3 DNA follows: TGTGCCAGCTCACCCAGACTAGCGGGAGGGCCCATAGTCTACAATGAGCAGTTCTTC. Translating gives CASSPRLAGGPIVYNEQFF.

The V gene is TRBV5-6, the J gene TRBJ2-7; no clear D. Germline CDR1 and CDR2: SGHDT and YYEEEE. The CDR3 is 14 residues long. V lost 2 bases to trimming and J lost 4 bases, with 13 bases between them. The CDR3 here is CASSFTQAPYEQYF. The CDR3 nucleotides read TGTGCCAGCAGCTTCACCCAGGCGCCTTACGAGCAGTACTTC.

V usage is TRBV6-5 and J usage is TRBJ2-1; weak D call: TRBD1 (5 bases). The V end lost 5 bases, the J end lost 4 bases, and 9 bases lay between the germline ends. The germline CDR1 and CDR2 sequences are MNHEY and SVGAGI. The CDR3 extends over 13 amino acids. For the CDR3, the DNA is TGTGCCAGCAGTCTGACAGTTTACAATGAGCAGTTCTTC. Amino acid sequence: CASSLTVYNEQFF.

The rearrangement uses TRBV15 and TRBJ2-3; weak D call: TRBD1 (6 bases). Germline values: CDR1 LNHNV, CDR2 YYDKDF (reference sequence). The V and J ends lost 0 bases and 3 bases respectively, with 25 bases between them. The CDR3 extends over 20 amino acids. Here the CDR3 reads CATSRDTQGFTLLGTDTQYF. CDR3 nucleotide sequence: TGTGCCACCAGCAGAGATACACAGGGATTCACCCTTCTTGGGACAGATACGCAGTATTTT.